The present T cell receptor (beta chain) was sequenced within a study of T cell repertoires in cytomegalovirus infection. Study-wide points: Using cumulative public TCR beta family frequency, the authors identified those who carried CMV together with the relevant HLA.

The ends were cut back, 2 bases at V and 3 bases at J, with 11 bases in the middle. This CDR3 contains 15 residues. From germline, CDR1 is SGHVS and CDR2 FQNEAQ. A single record per CDR3 protein comes from TCRdb applying MiXCR to the reads. The repertoire holds about 260,000 distinct CDR3 sequences, roughly an eighth seen once, with 8.5% to 9% in the top ten. This clonotype was found many times. Its antigen is not known. The source of this sequence is a human donor in good health (CMV status not recorded). Some clones in this sample may be carry-over from other donors' samples. The chain couples TRBV7-8 to TRBJ1-5; D remains unclear. Sequenced: PBMCs. CDR3 coding DNA: TGTGCCAGCAGCTTAACGGGTCCGATCAATCAGCCCCAGCATTTT. This translates into CASSLTGPINQPQHF.